This TCR beta chain was found in a study of regulatory T cells in long-lasting Graves disease. This CDR3 has 15 residues. Germline CDR1 reads DFQATT; CDR2 reads SNEGSKA (reference sequence). The V and J ends lost 4 bases and 0 bases, in that order; junction bases with no gene match: 6. This clonotype came up a few times. Noted time point: newly diagnosed GD, antithyroid drugs for less than 3 months. Isolated PBMC RNA provided the starting material for the TCR library. The authors built TCR beta libraries using iRepertoire HTBI primers and Arm-PCR of CDR3 regions. In the source study's methods: Looking across samples, the authors found some 60 TRBV and some 15 TRBJ segments. TCRdb called the multiplex PCR reads again in MiXCR, with one record for every CDR3 protein. The V and J calls shown here were made by TCRdb, not taken from the authors' results. This repertoire shows about 430,000 distinct CDR3 sequences, about 15% found once; its top ten account for over 7.5%.

This sample was also put to use in a study of T cells in Graves' hyperthyroidism and ophthalmopathy. From that study: An initial round of RT-PCR targeting the TCR CDR3 relied on the HTBI primer set. Blood also held most thyroid clonotypes expanded beyond 0.001.

The gene calls are TRBV20-1 and TRBJ2-4; 7 positions agree with TRBD1. The specimen comprised peripheral blood mononuclear cells (PBMCs), sampled at new diagnosis, from a patient treated with antithyroid drugs. The sequence derives from a woman between 40 and 55 years old with Graves disease. The CDR3 bases are TGCAGTGCTACAAGGGACAGCCTAGCCAAAAACATTCAGTACTTC. It encodes CSATRDSLAKNIQYF.